A selection of T cell receptor beta chains follows, all from one sample in a study of T cells in Graves' hyperthyroidism and ophthalmopathy. A single record per CDR3 protein comes from TCRdb applying MiXCR to the multiplex PCR reads. The sample lists about 640,000 distinct CDR3 sequences; about 14% were seen once. Material for sequencing was blood. Source of these receptors: a woman in her forties or fifties with Graves' ophthalmopathy. Each CDR3 is given with its conserved first and last residue.

v_call,cdr3_aa
TRBV6-2/TRBV6-3,CASSGTSGTTFTDTQYF
TRBV12-3/TRBV12-4,CASSFRTGNQPQHF
TRBV3-2,CASSQEAGVGETDTQYF
TRBV11-3,CASSLDGWAGLAGEDPGYNEQFF
TRBV3-1,CASSPRGQDQNGYTF
TRBV20-1,CSARGDLALEQYF
TRBV12-3/TRBV12-4,CASSFRQGQETQYF
TRBV28,CASLPLGSNQPQHF
TRBV15,CATLDPSGANVLTF
TRBV12-3/TRBV12-4,CASSLREDQPQHF
TRBV20-1,CSAEGELATQYF
TRBV10-3,CAIGILAGGEQYF
TRBV6-5,CASSYSDPTLSSGNTIYF
TRBV27,CASSFGGQNYGYTF
TRBV10-3,CAISGATVIQPLHF
TRBV10-3,CAISERQWNTEAFF
TRBV10-3,CAISEWREQAEAFF
TRBV5-1,CASSSSHTEAFF
TRBV5-4,CASSSAGVVYEQYF
TRBV7-2,CASSAPGGLASGTDTQYF
TRBV18,CASSPTGISRGVYEQYF
TRBV9,CASSPRGSGSPDTQYF
TRBV7-9,CATHRRDRLSNEQFF
TRBV4-3,CASSQEVAGGAVLAKNIQYF
TRBV27,CASRPTTGMDSPLHF
TRBV20-1,CSARDPGQGTGNTIYF
TRBV12-3/TRBV12-4,CASSPRGRDTEAFF
TRBV2,CAIAGTAKNIQYF
TRBV11-2,CASSLGYDSETQYF